The clone carrying this T cell receptor (beta chain) was observed many times. Time point reported: newly diagnosed GD, antithyroid drugs for less than 3 months. PBMC-derived RNA was used for the TCR library. Peripheral blood, roughly 8.1 milliliters of it, was drawn into EDTA tubes. The germline V gene encodes CDR1 SGHAT and CDR2 FQNNGV. CDR3 size: 14 residues. Trimming stripped 4 bases from V and 7 bases from J, with 13 bases between. Through Arm-PCR of CDR3 regions and iRepertoire HTBI primers, TCR beta libraries were built. Each CDR3 protein is one row after TCRdb ran MiXCR on the multiplex PCR reads. The repertoire consists of 400,000 to 550,000 distinct CDR3 sequences, with over 15% occurring once and the leading ten covering roughly a tenth. The sample belongs to a study of regulatory T cells in long-lasting Graves disease. The same data also contributed to another study, on T cells in Graves' hyperthyroidism and ophthalmopathy.

The TCR was taken from a young woman with Graves disease. The chain carries TRBV11-2 and TRBJ2-2; perhaps D is TRBD1 or TRBD2 (5 bases each). The sequences come from peripheral blood mononuclear cells (PBMCs), collected at new diagnosis, from a patient treated with antithyroid drugs. CDR3 nucleotides: TGTGCCAGCAGCTCCCTTAGGGGAGACGGGGAGCTGTTTTTT. Protein product: CASSSLRGDGELFF.